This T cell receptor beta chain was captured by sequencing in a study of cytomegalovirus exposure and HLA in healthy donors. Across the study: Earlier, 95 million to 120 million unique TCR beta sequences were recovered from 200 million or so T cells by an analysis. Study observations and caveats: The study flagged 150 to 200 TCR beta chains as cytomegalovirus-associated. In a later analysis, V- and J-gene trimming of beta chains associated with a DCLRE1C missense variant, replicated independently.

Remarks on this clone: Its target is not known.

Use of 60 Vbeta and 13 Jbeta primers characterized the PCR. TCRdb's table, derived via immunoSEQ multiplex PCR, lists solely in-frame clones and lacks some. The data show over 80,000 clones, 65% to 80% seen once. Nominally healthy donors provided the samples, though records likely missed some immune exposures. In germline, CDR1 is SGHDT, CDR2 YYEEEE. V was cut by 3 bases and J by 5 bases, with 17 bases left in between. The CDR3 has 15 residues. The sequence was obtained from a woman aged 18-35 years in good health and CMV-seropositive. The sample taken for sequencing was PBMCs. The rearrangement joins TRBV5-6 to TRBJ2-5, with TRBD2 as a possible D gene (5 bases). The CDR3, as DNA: TGTGCCAGCAGCTCTTCATCAACACCGGGGGAGACCCAGTACTTC. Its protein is CASSSSSTPGETQYF.